These 13 T cell receptor beta chains originate from one sample sequenced in a study of metastatic and nonmetastatic thyroid tumors. All patients were untreated before thyroid surgery. MiXCR was used by TCRdb to re-call the PCR reads. Of about 40,000 clones in the sample, approximately 10% were seen once. Sample: blood. These receptors were collected from a female donor with papillary thyroid cancer or a benign thyroid nodule (not recorded which). Some clones in this sample may be carry-over from other donors' samples.

This clone was picked up one time. J is TRBJ2-7 and V is TRBV5-1; D might be TRBD1 (6 bases). The CDR3 has 14 amino acids. Trimming shortened V by 4 bases and J by 5 bases, and 16 bases separated the two germline ends. Germline assignment: CDR1 SGHRS and CDR2 YFSETQ. The CDR3 here is CASSPQTGGHEQYF. Written as DNA, the CDR3 is TGCGCCAGCAGCCCCCAGACAGGCGGTCACGAGCAGTACTTC. Complete variable domain (other parts from reference TRBV5-1 and TRBJ2-7): KAGVTQTPRYLIKTRGQQVTLSCSPISGHRSVSWYQQTPGQGLQFLFEYFSETQRNKGNFPGRFSGRQFSNSRSEMNVSTLELGDSALYLCASSPQTGGHEQYFGPGTRLTVT.

The chain recombines TRBV9 with TRBJ1-2; the D gene is possibly TRBD1 (6 bases). The CDR3 is 14 amino acids. Trimming removed 6 bases from V and 4 bases from J, with 16 bases in between. Germline CDR1 is SGDLS and CDR2 is YYNGEE. CDR3 protein: CASTSQGLAYGYTF. The CDR3 bases are TGTGCCAGCACCTCCCAGGGGCTCGCCTATGGCTACACCTTC.

This clone was recorded many times. The CDR3 here is CASSETGIGGYTF. CDR3 coding DNA: TGCGCCAGCAGCGAAACAGGAATCGGGGGCTACACCTTC. The rearrangement joins TRBV5-1 to TRBJ1-2; possibly TRBD1 for D (5 bases). CDR3 length: 13 amino acids. Germline V gene lookup returns CDR1 SGHRS and CDR2 YFSETQ. Trimming took 4 bases from V and 8 from J, leaving 15 bases between them.

The chain has TRBV7-9 and TRBJ2-1; possibly TRBD1 for D (5 bases). Deletions cut 4 bases from V and 10 bases from J, with 14 bases between. The CDR3 totals 13 residues. The germline V gene encodes CDR1 SEHNR and CDR2 FQNEAQ (reference sequence). CDR3 residues: CASSSGSWNEQFF. The CDR3 bases are TGTGCCAGCAGCTCAGGGTCGTGGAACGAGCAGTTCTTC.

The rearrangement joins TRBV20-1 to TRBJ2-2, with 7 bases aligning to TRBD1. Germline V gene lookup returns CDR1 DFQATT and CDR2 SNEGSKA (reference sequence). V lost 0 bases to trimming and J lost 3 bases; unmatched junction nucleotides: 1. The length of the CDR3 is 14 residues. As DNA, the CDR3 is TGCAGTGCTAGAGACCAGGGGGACACCGGGGAGCTGTTTTTT. Protein sequence: CSARDQGDTGELFF.

This clone was seen a handful of times. J is TRBJ2-7 and V is TRBV28, with 8 bases aligning to TRBD2. The CDR3 has 14 residues. J lost 3 bases, V lost 4 bases, and 5 bases had no gene match. Germline-derived CDR1 and CDR2 are MDHEN and SYDVKM. The CDR3 region has the DNA TGTGCCAGCAGTTCAGCGGGAGCTATCTACGAGCAGTACTTC. Encoded protein: CASSSAGAIYEQYF.

At least ten counts were recorded for this clone. The rearrangement links TRBV6-1 to TRBJ1-5; 10 bases fit TRBD1. The V gene's germline CDR1 is MNHNS and CDR2 SASEGT. V was pared by 5 bases and J by 4 bases, with 2 bases of the junction left unmatched. The CDR3 has 14 amino acids. The CDR3 loop is CASSSGQGNQPQHF. For the CDR3, the DNA is TGTGCCAGCAGTTCGGGACAGGGGAATCAGCCCCAGCATTTT.

This clone was detected ten times or more. V usage is TRBV7-8 and J usage is TRBJ1-5, with D perhaps matching TRBD1 (5 bases). Per germline, CDR1 SGHVS and CDR2 FQNEAQ. The CDR3 spans 13 residues. V gave up 10 bases and J gave up 2 bases, with 12 bases separating them. The CDR3 is CATAGGRNQPQHF. As DNA, the CDR3 is TGTGCCACGGCGGGGGGTCGCAATCAGCCCCAGCATTTT.

This clone was counted at least ten times. This rearrangement joins TRBV19 to TRBJ1-1; D ambiguous. This CDR3 comprises 13 residues. The germline V and J ends were trimmed by 3 bases and 1 base, with 6 bases remaining between them. Germline V CDR1 and CDR2: LNHDA, SQIVND (reference sequence). This chain's CDR3 is CASSIQENTEAFF. CDR3 coding DNA: TGTGCCAGTAGTATCCAGGAGAACACTGAAGCTTTCTTT.

The chain links TRBV11-1 to TRBJ1-3; D is uncertain. The CDR3 is 16 residues long. Germline values: CDR1 SGHAT, CDR2 FQDESV (reference sequence). V was trimmed by 2 bases and J by 4 bases, leaving 15 bases between them. In DNA, the CDR3 is TGTGCCAGCAGCTTAAAGTCATGGATCTCCGGAAACACCATATATTTT. Residues: CASSLKSWISGNTIYF.

This clone was recorded many times. The chain couples TRBV19 to TRBJ1-1; D call uncertain. There are 15 residues in the CDR3. Trimming shortened V by 3 bases and J by 0 bases, and 11 bases separated the two germline ends. The germline V gene encodes CDR1 LNHDA and CDR2 SQIVND (reference sequence). The CDR3 loop is CASSIRGLMNTEAFF. In DNA form, the CDR3 reads TGTGCCAGTAGTATTCGCGGACTCATGAACACTGAAGCTTTCTTT.

This clone came up many times. The chain recombines TRBV7-2 with TRBJ2-4; possible D gene TRBD2, 5 bases. The CDR3 length is 16 residues. Trimming shortened V by 5 bases and J by 1 base, and 15 bases separated the two germline ends. Germline CDR1 and CDR2: SGHTA and FQGNSA. CDR3 in amino acids: CASSQSTGVAKNIQYF. CDR3 coding DNA: TGTGCCAGCAGCCAATCGACCGGGGTGGCCAAAAACATTCAGTACTTC.

This clone was recorded at least ten times. CDR3 DNA sequence: TGTGCCACCAGTGACCCAGGGTCCGGAAACACCATATATTTT. Translating it yields CATSDPGSGNTIYF. V gene TRBV24-1 combines with J gene TRBJ1-3, with D possibly being TRBD1 (5 bases). CDR1 is KGHDR, CDR2 SFDVKD, per germline. V was cut by 4 bases and J by 4 bases, with 10 bases left in between. The CDR3 is 14 residues long.